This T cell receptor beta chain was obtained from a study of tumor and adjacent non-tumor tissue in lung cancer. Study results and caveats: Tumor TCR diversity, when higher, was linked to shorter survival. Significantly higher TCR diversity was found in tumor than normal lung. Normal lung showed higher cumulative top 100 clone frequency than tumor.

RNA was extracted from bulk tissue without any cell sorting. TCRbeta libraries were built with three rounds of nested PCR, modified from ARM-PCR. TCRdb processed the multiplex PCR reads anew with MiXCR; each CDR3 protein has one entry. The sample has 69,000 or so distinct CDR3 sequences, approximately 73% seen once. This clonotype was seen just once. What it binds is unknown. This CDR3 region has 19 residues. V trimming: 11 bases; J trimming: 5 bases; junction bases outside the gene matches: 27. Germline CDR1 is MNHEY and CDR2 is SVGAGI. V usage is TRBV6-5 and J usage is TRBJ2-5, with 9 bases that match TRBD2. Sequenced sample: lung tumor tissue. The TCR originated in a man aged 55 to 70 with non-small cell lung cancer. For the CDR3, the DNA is TGTGCCGGCATTTACTCGATTAGCGGGAGTCTTTTTAGTATCGAGACCCAGTACTTC. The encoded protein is CAGIYSISGSLFSIETQYF.